These 3 T cell receptor beta chains originate from one sample sequenced in a study of T cell changes during pregnancy in multiple sclerosis. TCRdb's table, derived via immunoSEQ multiplex PCR, lists solely in-frame clones and lacks some. The sample includes about 74,000 clones, about 88% of them seen just once. The sequencing used peripheral blood, collected before pregnancy. Every receptor here comes from a female donor with multiple sclerosis, enrolled in a pregnancy study.

The chain employs TRBV27 and TRBJ2-7, with 13 nucleotides matching TRBD2. The length of the CDR3 is 16 residues. V shed 1 base and J 5 bases; nucleotides not matched to a gene: 5. The germline CDR1 and CDR2 sequences are MNHEY and SMNVEV (reference sequence). The CDR3 reads CASSLYQGLAGDEQYF. As DNA, the CDR3 is TGTGCCAGCAGTTTATATCAAGGACTAGCGGGAGACGAGCAGTACTTC.

The rearrangement uses TRBV5-4 and TRBJ2-7; perhaps TRBD2 as D (6 bases). The CDR3 runs 16 residues. CDR1 is SGHNT and CDR2 is YYREEE in the germline V gene (reference sequence). The V end lost 4 bases, the J end lost 5 bases, and 22 bases lay between the germline ends. CDR3 amino acids: CASSLQKTRRLDEQYF. CDR3 nucleotides: TGTGCCAGCAGCCTACAGAAGACTAGGAGGCTTGACGAGCAGTACTTC.

The chain employs TRBV4-1 and TRBJ2-7; 11 nucleotides agree with TRBD1. The CDR3 contains 18 residues. Germline V gene lookup returns CDR1 MGHRA and CDR2 YSYEKL. J gave up 0 bases and V 6 bases, and 13 bases lay outside the gene matches. Written as DNA, the CDR3 is TGCGCCAGCAGTCTCTCTCCAACGGGGACAGGGGGCTCCTACGAGCAGTACTTC. It translates to CASSLSPTGTGGSYEQYF.